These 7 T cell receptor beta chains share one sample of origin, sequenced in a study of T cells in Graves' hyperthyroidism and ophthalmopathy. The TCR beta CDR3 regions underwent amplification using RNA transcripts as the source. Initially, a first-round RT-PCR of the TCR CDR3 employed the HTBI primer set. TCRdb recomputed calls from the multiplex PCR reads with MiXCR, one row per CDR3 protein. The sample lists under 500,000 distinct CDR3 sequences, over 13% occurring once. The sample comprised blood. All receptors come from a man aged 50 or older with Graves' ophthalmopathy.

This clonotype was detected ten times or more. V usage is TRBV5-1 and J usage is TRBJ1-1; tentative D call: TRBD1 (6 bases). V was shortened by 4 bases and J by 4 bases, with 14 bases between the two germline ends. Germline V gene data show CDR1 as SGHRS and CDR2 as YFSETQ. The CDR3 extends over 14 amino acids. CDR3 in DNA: TGCGCCAGCAGCGAACAGGGCTTCGGCACTGAAGCTTTCTTT. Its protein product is CASSEQGFGTEAFF.

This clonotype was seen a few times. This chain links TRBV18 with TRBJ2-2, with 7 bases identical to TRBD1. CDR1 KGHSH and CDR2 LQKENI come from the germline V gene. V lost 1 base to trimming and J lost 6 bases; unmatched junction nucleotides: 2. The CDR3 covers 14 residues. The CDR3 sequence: CASSPHQGAGELFF. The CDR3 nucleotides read TGTGCCAGCTCACCACATCAGGGGGCCGGGGAGCTGTTTTTT.

The CDR3 region has the DNA TGCAGCGTTGTTAGACGGGAGGGTGGCAATGAGCAGTTCTTC. Protein: CSVVRREGGNEQFF. The rearrangement links TRBV29-1 to TRBJ2-1, with 8 positions matching TRBD2. The CDR3 is made up of 14 amino acids. The V and J ends lost 4 bases and 6 bases, in that order; junction bases with no gene match: 8. Per the germline V gene, CDR1 is SQVTM and CDR2 is ANQGSEA.

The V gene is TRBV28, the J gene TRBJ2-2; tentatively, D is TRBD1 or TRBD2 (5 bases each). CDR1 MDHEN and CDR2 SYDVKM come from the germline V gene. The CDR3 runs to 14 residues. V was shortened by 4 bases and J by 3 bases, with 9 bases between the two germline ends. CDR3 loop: CASSSGTYTGELFF. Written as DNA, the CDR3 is TGTGCCAGCAGTTCTGGGACGTACACCGGGGAGCTGTTTTTT. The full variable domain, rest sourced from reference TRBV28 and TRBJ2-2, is DVKVTQSSRYLVKRTGEKVFLECVQDMDHENMFWYRQDPGLGLRLIYFSYDVKMKEKGDIPEGYSVSREKKERFSLILESASTNQTSMYLCASSSGTYTGELFFGEGSRLTVL.

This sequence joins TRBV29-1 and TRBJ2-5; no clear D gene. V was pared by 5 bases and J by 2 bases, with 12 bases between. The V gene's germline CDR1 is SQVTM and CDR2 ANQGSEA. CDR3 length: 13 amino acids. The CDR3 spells CSVFGGLQETQYF. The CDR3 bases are TGCAGCGTTTTTGGTGGGCTACAAGAGACCCAGTACTTC.

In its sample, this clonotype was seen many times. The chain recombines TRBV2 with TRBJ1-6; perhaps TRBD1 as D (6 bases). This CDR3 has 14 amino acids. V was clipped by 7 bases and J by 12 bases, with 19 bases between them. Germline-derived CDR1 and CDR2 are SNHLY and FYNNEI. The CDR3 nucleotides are TGTGCCAGCAAGGAGACCACAGGGTACCGACCCCTCCACTTT. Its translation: CASKETTGYRPLHF.

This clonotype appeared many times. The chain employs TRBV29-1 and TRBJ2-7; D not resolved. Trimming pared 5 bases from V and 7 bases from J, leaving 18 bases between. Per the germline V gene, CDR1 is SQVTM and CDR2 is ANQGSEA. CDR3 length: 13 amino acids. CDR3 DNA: TGCAGCGTTTCGGACGCCGCCCACGCAGAGCAGTACTTC. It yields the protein CSVSDAAHAEQYF.